These 3 T cell receptor beta chains were sequenced from one sample in a study of cytomegalovirus exposure and HLA in healthy donors. Profiling relied on immunoSEQ multiplex PCR, and the TCRdb table lists in-frame clones only, not all of them. The table lists around 200,000 clones, approximately 83% of them singletons. The sequenced sample consisted of PBMCs. The source of these receptors is a woman aged 18-35 years in good health and CMV-seropositive.

The gene calls are TRBV7-2 and TRBJ2-7; 11 nucleotides align to TRBD1. V lost 2 bases to trimming and J lost 5 bases; unmatched junction nucleotides: 14. From germline, CDR1 is SGHTA and CDR2 FQGNSA. The CDR3 is 18 residues long. The DNA of the CDR3 is TGTGCCAGCAGCTTATATGCCCAGGGACAGGGGGTTATCAACGAGCAGTACTTC. Protein sequence: CASSLYAQGQGVINEQYF.

The V and J genes are TRBV2 and TRBJ2-3, with 8 bases matching TRBD2. Germline CDR1 reads SNHLY; CDR2 reads FYNNEI. This CDR3 has 15 amino acids. Unmatched junction bases numbered 6, after V lost 3 bases and J lost 4 bases. This CDR3 is CASSDVSGVADTQYF. Written as DNA, the CDR3 is TGTGCCAGCAGTGACGTTAGCGGGGTCGCAGATACGCAGTATTTT.

J is TRBJ2-3 and V is TRBV19; D ambiguous. The CDR3 is made up of 14 amino acids. Between the trimmed V and J ends, which lost 7 bases and 0 bases, there was a span of 11 bases. CDR1 and CDR2 from the germline V gene are LNHDA and SQIVND (reference sequence). CDR3 nucleotides: TGTGCCAGTAATACTCCAGGAAGCACAGATACGCAGTATTTT. The encoded protein is CASNTPGSTDTQYF.